This T cell receptor beta chain emerged from a study of T-cell reconstitution after alpha-beta-depleted transplantation in children. This sample's TCRbeta library carried unique molecular identifier barcodes. MiXCR, applied by TCRdb to the PCR reads, yields one record per CDR3 protein. Of around 87,000 distinct CDR3 sequences listed, 6.5% to 8.5% were seen once; the top ten hold about 7%. V was pared by 5 bases and J by 5 bases, with 14 bases between. Germline V gene lookup returns CDR1 SEHNR and CDR2 FQNEAQ (reference sequence). The length of the CDR3 is 14 residues. This clonotype has ten or more counts.

The sequencing used PBMCs from the stem cell graft donor, collected from the stem cell graft. The chain uses TRBV7-9 and TRBJ2-3; D is perhaps TRBD1 or TRBD2 (6 bases each). This TCR derives from a human donor who donated a stem cell graft to a child with congenital amegakaryocytic thrombocytopenia. In nucleotides, the CDR3 is TGTGCCAGCAGCCCAGGGGCTAGCGAAGATACGCAGTATTTT. Translation: CASSPGASEDTQYF.